This is a list of T cell receptor beta chains from one sample in a study of blood T cell repertoires in COVID-19. The protocol was immunoSEQ multiplex PCR, while the TCRdb copy is restricted to in-frame clones and leaves out a portion. The sample lists about 400,000 clones; roughly 89% were seen once. Input material: peripheral blood. Receptor source: a woman aged 30 to 39 with acute or convalescent COVID-19. Both conserved end residues are part of each CDR3. The D gene is left open where the match is weak. Clone sizes are given selectively: once, few, many, or a class where the clone is expanded.

j_gene,d_gene,abundance,v_gene,CDR3nt,CDR3aa
TRBJ2-2,.,.,TRBV21-1,TGTGCCAGCAGCAAAGGCGGAGCCCCTAACACCGGGGAGCTGTTTTTT,CASSKGGAPNTGELFF
TRBJ2-3,.,once,TRBV11-2,TGTGCCAGCAGCTTAGGGGGCGATACGCAGTATTTT,CASSLGGDTQYF
TRBJ2-7,TRBD1,.,TRBV12-3/TRBV12-4,TGTGCCAGCGGCCGGGACAGGGAGGGCGAGCAGTACTTC,CASGRDREGEQYF
TRBJ2-7,TRBD1,.,TRBV5-1,TGCGCCAGCAGCGGATCCGTTGGACAGGGGGCTTACGAGCAGTACTTC,CASSGSVGQGAYEQYF
TRBJ2-2,TRBD2,.,TRBV19,TGTGGGCTAGCGGGGGATGGCGGGGAGCTGTTTTTT,CGLAGDGGELFF
TRBJ1-4,TRBD1,.,TRBV3-1/TRBV3-2,TGTGCCAGCACCCGCGAAACAGGGGGCCCTAATGAAAAACTGTTTTTT,CASTRETGGPNEKLFF
TRBJ2-7,TRBD1,.,TRBV4-1,TGCGCCAGCAGCCAAGAAATACAGGGGTACCACGAGCAGTACTTC,CASSQEIQGYHEQYF
TRBJ2-2,TRBD1,.,TRBV7-8,TGTGCCAGCATCGACCCGGGACAGGGGAGGACCGGGGAGCTGTTTTTT,CASIDPGQGRTGELFF
TRBJ2-5,.,.,TRBV7-9,TGTGCCAGCAGCCCCGATCTTACTCCCCAAGAGACCCAGTACTTC,CASSPDLTPQETQYF
TRBJ2-1,.,.,TRBV7-9,TGTGCCAGCCTCTACCCCACAGTGAATGGAAATGAGCAGTTCTTC,CASLYPTVNGNEQFF
TRBJ2-7,.,.,TRBV12-3/TRBV12-4,TGTGCCAGCACCAAGGACAGCTACGAGCAGTACTTC,CASTKDSYEQYF
TRBJ2-3,.,.,TRBV5-1,TGCGCCAGCAGCCGGGGTGGCGCAGATACGCAGTATTTT,CASSRGGADTQYF
TRBJ1-5,.,once,TRBV7-8,TGTGCCAGCAGCTCGGGGGGGGTGGGGCGCAATCAGCCCCAGCATTTT,CASSSGGVGRNQPQHF
TRBJ2-4,.,.,TRBV30,TGTGCCTGGAGTCGACAGTTAATAGCCAAAAACATTCAGTACTTC,CAWSRQLIAKNIQYF
TRBJ2-2,.,.,TRBV12-3/TRBV12-4,TGTGCCAGCAGTACAGGAGCAACCGGGGAGCTGTTTTTT,CASSTGATGELFF
TRBJ1-1,.,.,TRBV5-1,TGCGCCAGCGGAGCTTGGGGGCGTGTTAACCACACTGAAGCTTTCTTT,CASGAWGRVNHTEAFF
TRBJ1-5,.,.,TRBV24-1,TGTGCCACCAGTGATTTCGATCAGCCCCAGCATTTT,CATSDFDQPQHF
TRBJ2-1,.,.,TRBV27,TGTGCCAGCAGTTTATGGGCTACAGACCCAAAAAACGACAATGAGCAGTTCTTC,CASSLWATDPKNDNEQFF
TRBJ1-2,TRBD1,.,TRBV24-1,TGTGCCACCAGTGATCAACAGGGGTGGGGAGGCTACACCTTC,CATSDQQGWGGYTF
TRBJ2-2,.,.,TRBV9,TGTGCCAGCAGCCCTAGAACTTCCGGGGGGCACACCGGGGAGCTGTTTTTT,CASSPRTSGGHTGELFF
TRBJ2-3,.,.,TRBV6-5,TGTGCCAGCAGGCGACTAGATATTGACACAGATACGCAGTATTTT,CASRRLDIDTDTQYF
TRBJ2-2,TRBD2,.,TRBV9,TGTGCCAGCAACCGACTAGCTGAGGGCACCGGGGAGCTGTTTTTT,CASNRLAEGTGELFF
TRBJ2-1,TRBD1,.,TRBV6-5,TGTGCCAGCAACAGGGGGGACGAGCAGTTCTTC,CASNRGDEQFF
TRBJ2-2,TRBD1,.,TRBV2,TGTGCCAGCAAACGGGACAGAAACACCGGGGAGCTGTTTTTT,CASKRDRNTGELFF
TRBJ2-2,TRBD1,.,TRBV24-1,TGTGCCACCAGTGACCGGACAGGGGGTGGTGCCGGGGAGCTGTTTTTT,CATSDRTGGGAGELFF
TRBJ1-5,TRBD1,few,TRBV7-9,TGTGCCAGCAGCGCGGGGACAGCGAGCAATCAGCCCCAGCATTTT,CASSAGTASNQPQHF
TRBJ1-4,TRBD1,.,TRBV28,TGTGCCAGCAGTCTACAGGGGGCATTGGTTGGAAAACTGTTTTTT,CASSLQGALVGKLFF
TRBJ2-2,.,few,TRBV9,TGTGCCAGCAGCGAGGAGGGACCCGGGGAGCTGTTTTTT,CASSEEGPGELFF
TRBJ1-2,.,.,TRBV24-1,TGTGCCACCAGCCGGGACACCCAGTCCTATGGCTACACCTTC,CATSRDTQSYGYTF
TRBJ2-1,TRBD1,.,TRBV6-2/TRBV6-3,TGTGCCAGCAGTTACTCGTCATCGGGACAGGGGGCCTACAATGAGCAGTTCTTC,CASSYSSSGQGAYNEQFF
TRBJ2-3,TRBD2,.,TRBV3-1/TRBV3-2,TGTGCCAGCAGCCAAGATATACGGGGGGACACAGATACGCAGTATTTT,CASSQDIRGDTDTQYF
TRBJ1-2,TRBD1,once,TRBV12-5,TGTGCTAGTGGTTTGGTAACCCCAGGGGGATCCTATGGCTACACCTTC,CASGLVTPGGSYGYTF
TRBJ2-3,.,.,TRBV5-7,TGTGCCAGCAGCTGCGCCCCGGTAGATACGCAGTATTTT,CASSCAPVDTQYF
TRBJ2-7,TRBD1,.,TRBV18,TGTGCCAGCTCACCAGCGGGACAGGGGGAATACGAGCAGTACTTC,CASSPAGQGEYEQYF
TRBJ1-2,TRBD1,.,TRBV6-5,TGTGCCAGCAGCGACAGGGCTCCCGGGGGCTACACCTTC,CASSDRAPGGYTF
TRBJ2-3,TRBD2,.,TRBV28,TGTGCCAGCAGTCCCATAAGCGGGGGGGACACAGATACGCAGTATTTT,CASSPISGGDTDTQYF
TRBJ1-1,.,.,TRBV30,TGTGCCTGGAGGCGCGGTGAAGCTTTCTTT,CAWRRGEAFF
TRBJ2-3,TRBD2,.,TRBV2,TGTGCCAGCAGTGTGTCATTGGGGGGGGGAAAAACAGATACGCAGTATTTT,CASSVSLGGGKTDTQYF
TRBJ2-7,.,.,TRBV4-1,TGCGCCAGCAGCCAAGGCCTCTCCAGCTCCTACGAGCAGTACTTC,CASSQGLSSSYEQYF
TRBJ1-3,.,.,TRBV30,TGTGCCTGGGGAGATGGGGCGCGCACGGGAAACACCATATATTTT,CAWGDGARTGNTIYF
TRBJ2-3,TRBD2,.,TRBV5-4,TGTGCCAGCAGCCGGGACGGGGGGACTCCCACAGATACGCAGTATTTT,CASSRDGGTPTDTQYF
TRBJ2-3,TRBD1,.,TRBV6-5,TGTGCCAGCAGCGGACAGGGCTCAGATACGCAGTATTTT,CASSGQGSDTQYF
TRBJ2-3,TRBD2,.,TRBV27,TGTGCCAGCAGTGTCGTAGCGGGGGGGCCTGGTACGCAGTATTTT,CASSVVAGGPGTQYF
TRBJ2-3,TRBD2,.,TRBV7-8,TGTGCCAGCAGCTTCCACACTAGCGGGGGGTCAGATACGCAGTATTTT,CASSFHTSGGSDTQYF
TRBJ2-5,.,.,TRBV6-5,TGTGCCAGCAATGTCCAAGCGTCCCCAGAGACCCAGTACTTC,CASNVQASPETQYF
TRBJ2-5,.,.,TRBV11-2,TGTGCCAGCAGGCGGACTTCCCAAGAGACCCAGTACTTC,CASRRTSQETQYF
TRBJ1-1,.,.,TRBV6-5,TGTGCCAGCAGGCTCCAGGGGAACACTGAAGCTTTCTTT,CASRLQGNTEAFF
TRBJ2-2,.,once,TRBV6-1,TGTGCCAGCAGTGAAGAATGGCACACCGGGGAGCTGTTTTTT,CASSEEWHTGELFF
TRBJ1-1,.,.,TRBV14,TGTGCCAGCAGCCACTACACTGAAGCTTTCTTT,CASSHYTEAFF
TRBJ1-5,.,.,TRBV6-5,TGTGCCAGCAGTTCGAGGGGGGGGAGCAATCAGCCCCAGCATTTT,CASSSRGGSNQPQHF
TRBJ2-1,.,.,TRBV11-2,TGTGCCAGCAGCTCCACCTACAATGAGCAGTTCTTC,CASSSTYNEQFF
TRBJ1-5,.,.,TRBV19,TGTGCCAGTAGTATTAACGTCCAAGCGGGCTATAGCAATCAGCCCCAGCATTTT,CASSINVQAGYSNQPQHF
TRBJ2-2,TRBD2,.,TRBV6-6,TGTGCCAGCAGTCGAACCGGGACTACGAACACCGGGGAGCTGTTTTTT,CASSRTGTTNTGELFF
TRBJ1-2,.,.,TRBV28,TGTGCCAGCAGCAAGACAGGTGCCTATGGCTACACCTTC,CASSKTGAYGYTF
TRBJ2-3,TRBD1,.,TRBV30,TGTGCCTGGATGGACAGGGCAATCACAGATACGCAGTATTTT,CAWMDRAITDTQYF